This T cell receptor (beta chain) was obtained from a study of blood T cell repertoires in COVID-19. Study at large: Sites in the United States, Italy and Spain provided acute and convalescent COVID-19 samples. Nucleic acid was either cDNA or gDNA, and it came from T cells, B-cell-depleted T cells, or PBMCs.

As handled by the study authors: Quantification of nucleated cells was approximated via reference gene primer amplification. Assay used: immunoSEQ multiplex PCR; TCRdb lists only in-frame clones, some missing. The DNA was the basis for D and trimming; V, J and clone size are from that table. The sample comprises around 77,000 clones, about 92% of which are singletons, and about 17% rests with the top ten. CDR1 and CDR2 from the germline V gene are SGHDT and YYEEEE. The CDR3 has 15 residues. Trimming removed 2 bases from V and 6 bases from J, with 15 bases in between. The source material was peripheral blood. This clonotype originated in a woman aged 80 or over with active or convalescent COVID-19. This chain uses TRBV5-6 with TRBJ1-5, with a tentative D call TRBD1 (6 bases). CDR3 bases: TGTGCCAGCAGCTTCGCCCAGGGGCTCGGTCAGCCCCAGCATTTT. Translation: CASSFAQGLGQPQHF.